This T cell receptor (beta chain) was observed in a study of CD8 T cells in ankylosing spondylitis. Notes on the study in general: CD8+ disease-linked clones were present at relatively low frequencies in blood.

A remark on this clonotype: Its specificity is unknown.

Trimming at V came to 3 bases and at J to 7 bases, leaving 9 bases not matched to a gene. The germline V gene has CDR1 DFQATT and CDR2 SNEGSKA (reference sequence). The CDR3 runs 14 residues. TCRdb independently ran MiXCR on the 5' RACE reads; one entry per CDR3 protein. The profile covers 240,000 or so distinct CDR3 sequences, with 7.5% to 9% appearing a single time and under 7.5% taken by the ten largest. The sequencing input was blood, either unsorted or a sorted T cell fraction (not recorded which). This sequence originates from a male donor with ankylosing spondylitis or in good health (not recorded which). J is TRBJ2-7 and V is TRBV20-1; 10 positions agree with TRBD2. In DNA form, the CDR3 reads TGCAGTGCTAGGGGGGCTAGCGGGAGTGGAGAGCAGTACTTC. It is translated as CSARGASGSGEQYF.